This is a list of T cell receptor beta chains from one sample in a study of blood T cell repertoires in COVID-19. Sequencing was performed with immunoSEQ multiplex PCR; in TCRdb, only in-frame clones are kept and a portion is missing. The profile covers 250,000 to 300,000 clones, with 85% to 90% appearing a single time and 15% to 18% taken by the ten largest. Sequenced material: PBMCs or T cells enriched from blood (not recorded which). The receptors stem from a young man who had recovered from COVID-19. Each CDR3 is given with its conserved first and last residue. D genes are given only for firm matches. Size is omitted from some rows. Given values are once, few, many or a class for expanded clones.

d_call: -
j_call: TRBJ2-5
clone_size: -
v_call: TRBV3-1/TRBV3-2
cdr3_aa: CASSLYVGRGQETQYF
cdr3_nt: TGTGCCAGCAGCCTCTACGTGGGCAGGGGCCAGGAGACCCAGTACTTC

d_call: -
j_call: TRBJ1-1
clone_size: -
v_call: TRBV12-3/TRBV12-4
cdr3_aa: CASSLTGNTEAFF
cdr3_nt: TGTGCCAGCAGCCTTACGGGTAACACTGAAGCTTTCTTT

d_call: TRBD1
j_call: TRBJ1-6
clone_size: -
v_call: TRBV6-5
cdr3_aa: CASSDRVRSPLHF
cdr3_nt: TGTGCCTCGTCAGACAGGGTACGATCACCCCTCCACTTT

d_call: -
j_call: TRBJ1-1
clone_size: -
v_call: TRBV28
cdr3_aa: CASSLTSANTEAFF
cdr3_nt: TGTGCCAGCAGTTTAACAAGCGCGAACACTGAAGCTTTCTTT

d_call: -
j_call: TRBJ1-1
clone_size: -
v_call: TRBV7-8
cdr3_aa: CASSITENTEAFF
cdr3_nt: TGTGCCAGCAGCATTACAGAAAACACTGAAGCTTTCTTT

d_call: -
j_call: TRBJ2-2
clone_size: -
v_call: TRBV9
cdr3_aa: CASSGAGDTNTGELFF
cdr3_nt: TGTGCCAGCAGCGGGGCAGGGGACACGAACACCGGGGAGCTGTTTTTT

d_call: TRBD1
j_call: TRBJ2-5
clone_size: once
v_call: TRBV6-5
cdr3_aa: CASRKGQGQETQYF
cdr3_nt: TGTGCCAGCAGAAAAGGACAGGGGCAAGAGACCCAGTACTTC

d_call: TRBD1
j_call: TRBJ1-2
clone_size: -
v_call: TRBV18
cdr3_aa: CASSPSGTGHGYTF
cdr3_nt: TGTGCCAGCTCACCTAGCGGGACAGGGCATGGCTACACCTTC

d_call: -
j_call: TRBJ2-3
clone_size: -
v_call: TRBV30
cdr3_aa: CAWSVLNTQYF
cdr3_nt: TGTGCCTGGAGTGTACTGAATACGCAGTATTTT

d_call: TRBD1
j_call: TRBJ2-7
clone_size: -
v_call: TRBV4-1
cdr3_aa: CASSLGQGVSSEQYF
cdr3_nt: TGCGCCAGCAGCCTCGGACAGGGGGTATCTAGCGAGCAGTACTTC

d_call: TRBD2
j_call: TRBJ2-1
clone_size: -
v_call: TRBV5-4
cdr3_aa: CASSFRGGNEQFF
cdr3_nt: TGTGCCAGCAGCTTCCGGGGGGGCAATGAGCAGTTCTTC

d_call: TRBD2
j_call: TRBJ2-2
clone_size: -
v_call: TRBV5-1
cdr3_aa: CASSLGLAGNTGELFF
cdr3_nt: TGCGCCAGCAGCTTGGGACTAGCGGGGAACACCGGGGAGCTGTTTTTT

d_call: TRBD1
j_call: TRBJ1-1
clone_size: -
v_call: TRBV20-1
cdr3_aa: CSASLGQGWTEAFF
cdr3_nt: TGCAGTGCTAGTTTAGGACAGGGGTGGACTGAAGCTTTCTTT

d_call: TRBD1
j_call: TRBJ2-3
clone_size: -
v_call: TRBV19
cdr3_aa: CASSVRQGASTDTQYF
cdr3_nt: TGTGCCAGTAGTGTCCGACAGGGGGCCTCCACAGATACGCAGTATTTT

d_call: TRBD1
j_call: TRBJ1-4
clone_size: few
v_call: TRBV2
cdr3_aa: CASSELDRDEKLFF
cdr3_nt: TGTGCCAGCAGTGAACTGGACAGGGATGAAAAACTGTTTTTT

d_call: TRBD1
j_call: TRBJ1-5
clone_size: -
v_call: TRBV18
cdr3_aa: CASSPGQGAVVGQPQHF
cdr3_nt: TGTGCCAGCTCACCGGGACAGGGGGCTGTGGTTGGTCAGCCCCAGCATTTT